This T cell receptor beta chain originates from a study of molecular identifiers for immune sequencing clone quantification. Findings and limits, study-wide: Identical TCR molecules that share a barcode could lead to an underestimation of highly expanded clone sizes. Clones carrying above 20 RNA copies accounted for over 97% of effector molecules, under 1% in naive cells.

From the PCR reads, TCRdb called clonotypes with MiXCR, one entry per CDR3 protein. The sample includes about 510,000 distinct CDR3 sequences, roughly 26% seen only once; the top ten take roughly 0.77%. Sequencing libraries of naive CD8 cells derived from around 20,000 to 990,000 sorted cells with 10%, 30% or 50% RNA. V gave up 7 bases and J gave up 1 base; unmatched junction bases: 9. Germline V CDR1 and CDR2: SGHDN, FVKESK. There are 16 residues in the CDR3. Regarding this clonotype: The antigen remains undetermined.

The gene calls are TRBV14 and TRBJ2-5, with 10 bases matching TRBD2. The specimen sequenced was naive CD8+ T cells from blood, with Jurkat cell RNA spiked in. The sample's subset: FACS-sorted CD8+CD4-CCR7+CD45RA+ naive T cells. The TCR was taken from a human donor in good health. Some libraries in this study had Jurkat cell RNA spiked in. The CDR3 bases are TGTGCCAGCAACCCCACTAGCGGGGAGGGCCAAGAGACCCAGTACTTC. It encodes CASNPTSGEGQETQYF.